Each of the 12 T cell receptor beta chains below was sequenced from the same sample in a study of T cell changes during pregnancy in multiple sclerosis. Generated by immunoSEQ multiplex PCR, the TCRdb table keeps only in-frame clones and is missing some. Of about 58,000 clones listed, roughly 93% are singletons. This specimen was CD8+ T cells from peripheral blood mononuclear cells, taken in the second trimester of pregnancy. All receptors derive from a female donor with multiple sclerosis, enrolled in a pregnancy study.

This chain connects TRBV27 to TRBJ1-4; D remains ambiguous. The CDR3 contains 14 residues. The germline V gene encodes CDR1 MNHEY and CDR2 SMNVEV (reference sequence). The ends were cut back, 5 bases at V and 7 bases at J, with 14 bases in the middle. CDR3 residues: CASSIGGLGEKLFF. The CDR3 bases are TGTGCCAGCAGTATAGGAGGGTTGGGTGAAAAACTGTTTTTT.

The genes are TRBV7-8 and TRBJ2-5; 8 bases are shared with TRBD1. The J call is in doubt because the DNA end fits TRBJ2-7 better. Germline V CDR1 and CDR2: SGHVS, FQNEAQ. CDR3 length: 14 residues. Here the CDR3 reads CASSLGTGSYEQYF. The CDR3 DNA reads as TGTGCCAGCAGCTTAGGGACAGGGAGCTACGAGCAGTACTTC.

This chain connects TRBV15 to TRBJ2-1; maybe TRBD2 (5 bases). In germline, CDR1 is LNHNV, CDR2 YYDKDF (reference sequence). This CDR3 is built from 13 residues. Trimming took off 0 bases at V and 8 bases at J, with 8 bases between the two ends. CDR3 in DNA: TGTGCCACCAGCAGAGATCGGGGAGATGAGCAGTTCTTC. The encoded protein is CATSRDRGDEQFF.

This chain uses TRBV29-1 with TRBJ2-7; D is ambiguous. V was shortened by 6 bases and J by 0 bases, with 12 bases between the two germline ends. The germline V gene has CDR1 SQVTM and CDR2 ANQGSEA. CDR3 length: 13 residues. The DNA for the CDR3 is TGCAGCGTCACCCAGGCAGCCTCCTACGAGCAGTACTTC. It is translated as CSVTQAASYEQYF.

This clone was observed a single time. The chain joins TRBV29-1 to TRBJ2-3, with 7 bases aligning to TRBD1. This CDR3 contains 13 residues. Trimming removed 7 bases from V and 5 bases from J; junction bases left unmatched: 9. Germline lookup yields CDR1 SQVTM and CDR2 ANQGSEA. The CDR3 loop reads CSASGTVKDTQYF. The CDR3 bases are TGCAGCGCCTCCGGGACAGTCAAAGATACGCAGTATTTT.

CDR3 sequence (DNA): TGTGCCAGCGGAGTGGGGGCCAACGTCCTGACTTTC. It is translated as CASGVGANVLTF. The V and J genes are TRBV2 and TRBJ2-6; D is uncertain. The germline CDR1 and CDR2 sequences are SNHLY and FYNNEI. Trimming took off 8 bases at V and 4 bases at J, with 6 bases between the two ends. CDR3 length: 12 residues.

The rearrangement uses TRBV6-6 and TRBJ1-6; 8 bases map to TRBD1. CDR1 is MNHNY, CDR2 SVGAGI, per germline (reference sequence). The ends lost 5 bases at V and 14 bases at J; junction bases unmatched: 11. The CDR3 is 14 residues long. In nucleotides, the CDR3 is TGTGCCAGCAGTCCTGACAGGGGACAAGTCACCCTCCACTTT. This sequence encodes CASSPDRGQVTLHF.

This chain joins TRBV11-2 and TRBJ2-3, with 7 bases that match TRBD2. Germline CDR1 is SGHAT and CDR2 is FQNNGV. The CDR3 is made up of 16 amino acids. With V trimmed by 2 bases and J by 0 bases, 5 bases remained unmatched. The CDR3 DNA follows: TGTGCCAGCAGCTTACGCGGGGGACTGAGCACAGATACGCAGTATTTT. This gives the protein CASSLRGGLSTDTQYF.

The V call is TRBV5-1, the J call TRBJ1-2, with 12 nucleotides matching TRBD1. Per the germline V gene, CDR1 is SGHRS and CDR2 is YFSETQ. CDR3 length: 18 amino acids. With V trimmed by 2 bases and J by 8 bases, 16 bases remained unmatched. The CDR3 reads CASSLLIKSRDRGQGYTF. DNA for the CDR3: TGCGCCAGCAGCTTACTAATTAAGAGCCGGGACAGGGGGCAGGGCTACACCTTC. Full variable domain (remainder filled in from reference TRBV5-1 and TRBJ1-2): KAGVTQTPRYLIKTRGQQVTLSCSPISGHRSVSWYQQTPGQGLQFLFEYFSETQRNKGNFPGRFSGRQFSNSRSEMNVSTLELGDSALYLCASSLLIKSRDRGQGYTFGSGTRLTVV.

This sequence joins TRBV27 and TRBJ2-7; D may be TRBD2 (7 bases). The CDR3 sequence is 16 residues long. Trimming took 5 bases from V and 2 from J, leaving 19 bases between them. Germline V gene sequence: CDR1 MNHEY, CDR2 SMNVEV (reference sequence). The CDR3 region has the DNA TGTGCCAGCAGTCCATCCAGCGGGACACGGGCCTACGAGCAGTACTTC. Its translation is CASSPSSGTRAYEQYF.

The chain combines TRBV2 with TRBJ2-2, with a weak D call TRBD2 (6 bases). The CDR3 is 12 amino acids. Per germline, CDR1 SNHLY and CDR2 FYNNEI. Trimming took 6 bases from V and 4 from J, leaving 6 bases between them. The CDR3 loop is CASRGGTGELFF. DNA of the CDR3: TGTGCCAGCAGGGGAGGCACCGGGGAGCTGTTTTTT.

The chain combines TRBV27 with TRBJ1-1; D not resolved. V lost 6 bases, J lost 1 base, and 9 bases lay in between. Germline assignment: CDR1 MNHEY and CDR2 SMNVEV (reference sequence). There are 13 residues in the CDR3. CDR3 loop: CASRAGANTEAFF. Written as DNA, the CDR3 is TGTGCCAGCAGAGCTGGAGCGAACACTGAAGCTTTCTTT.